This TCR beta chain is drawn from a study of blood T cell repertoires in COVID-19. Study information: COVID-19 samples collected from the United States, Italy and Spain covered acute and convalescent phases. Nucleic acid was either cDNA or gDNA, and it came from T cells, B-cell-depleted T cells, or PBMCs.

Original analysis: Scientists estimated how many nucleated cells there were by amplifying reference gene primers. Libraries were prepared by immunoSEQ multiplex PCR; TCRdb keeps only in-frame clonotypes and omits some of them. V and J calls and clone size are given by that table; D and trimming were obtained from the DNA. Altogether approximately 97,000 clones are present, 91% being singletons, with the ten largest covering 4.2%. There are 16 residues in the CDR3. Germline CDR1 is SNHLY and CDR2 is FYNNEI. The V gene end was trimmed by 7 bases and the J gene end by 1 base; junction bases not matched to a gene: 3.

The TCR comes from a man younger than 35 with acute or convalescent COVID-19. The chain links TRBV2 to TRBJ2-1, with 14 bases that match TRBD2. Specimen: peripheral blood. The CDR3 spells CASKRLAGGSYNEQFF. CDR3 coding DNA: TGTGCCAGCAAGCGACTAGCGGGGGGGTCCTACAATGAGCAGTTCTTC.